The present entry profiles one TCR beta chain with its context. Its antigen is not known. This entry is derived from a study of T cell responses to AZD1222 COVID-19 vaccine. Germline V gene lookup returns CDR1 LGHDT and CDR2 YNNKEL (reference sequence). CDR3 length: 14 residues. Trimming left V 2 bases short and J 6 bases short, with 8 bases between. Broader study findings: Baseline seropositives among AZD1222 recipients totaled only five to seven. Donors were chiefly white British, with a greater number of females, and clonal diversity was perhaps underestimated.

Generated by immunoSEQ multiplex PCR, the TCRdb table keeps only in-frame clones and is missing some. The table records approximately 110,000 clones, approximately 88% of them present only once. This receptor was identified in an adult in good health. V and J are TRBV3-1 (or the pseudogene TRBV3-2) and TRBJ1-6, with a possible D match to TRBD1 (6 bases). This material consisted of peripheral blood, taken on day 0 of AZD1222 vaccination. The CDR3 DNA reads TGTGCCAGCAGCCAACTGGACAGTAATTCACCCCTCCACTTT. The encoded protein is CASSQLDSNSPLHF.